This is a list of T cell receptor beta chains from one sample in a study of blood T cell repertoires in COVID-19. TCRdb keeps only in-frame clones here, not all; method: immunoSEQ multiplex PCR. Among about 260,000 clones listed, more than 75% were seen once. The sequenced sample consisted of peripheral blood. These receptors originate from a woman aged 55-75 years with COVID-19, enrolled during active disease. Each CDR3 is given with its conserved first and last residue. The D gene is left open where the match is weak. Rows may omit the clone size; those that give it use once, few, many or a size class.

TRBV28	TRBJ1-2	NA	once	CASSSRGSQGYTF	TGTGCCAGCAGTTCCCGGGGATCTCAAGGCTACACCTTC
TRBV6-5	TRBJ2-1	NA	few	CASSPNGVREQFF	TGTGCCAGCAGCCCCAACGGAGTTCGGGAGCAGTTCTTC
TRBV9	TRBJ2-7	TRBD1	NA	CARTRQGAYEQYF	TGTGCCAGGACGCGACAGGGAGCCTACGAGCAGTACTTC
TRBV6-5	TRBJ2-4	TRBD1	NA	CASSYAAGQGHIQYF	TGTGCCAGCAGTTACGCGGCGGGACAGGGACACATTCAGTACTTC
TRBV7-9	TRBJ1-3	NA	NA	CASSFEGGFSGNTIYF	TGTGCCAGCAGCTTCGAGGGAGGGTTCTCTGGAAACACCATATATTTT
TRBV29-1	TRBJ1-3	TRBD1	few	CSVDPGGSGNTIYF	TGCAGCGTTGACCCAGGGGGGAGTGGAAACACCATATATTTT
TRBV6-2/TRBV6-3	TRBJ2-7	NA	NA	CASSRQGYEQYF	TGTGCCAGCAGCCGCCAGGGGTACGAGCAGTACTTC
TRBV10-3	TRBJ2-2	TRBD2	NA	CAVSGRTGELFF	TGTGCCGTGAGCGGGAGGACCGGGGAGCTGTTTTTT
TRBV4-2	TRBJ1-1	NA	NA	CASSQGAGRRDTEAFF	TGTGCCAGCAGCCAAGGGGCAGGCCGGAGGGACACTGAAGCTTTCTTT
TRBV29-1	TRBJ2-1	TRBD2	NA	CSVDTSGRVGSYNEQFF	TGCAGCGTTGATACTAGCGGGAGGGTGGGCTCCTACAATGAGCAGTTCTTC
TRBV27	TRBJ2-5	TRBD1	NA	CASRRTGYQETQYF	TGTGCCAGCAGAAGGACAGGGTATCAAGAGACCCAGTACTTC
TRBV6-1	TRBJ2-2	NA	NA	CASSVHGTSTANTGELFF	TGTGCCAGCAGTGTGCATGGGACTTCCACCGCGAACACCGGGGAGCTGTTTTTT
TRBV9	TRBJ2-1	NA	NA	CASSATGNNEQFF	TGTGCCAGCAGCGCAACAGGGAACAATGAGCAGTTCTTC
TRBV12-3/TRBV12-4	TRBJ1-4	NA	NA	CASSLRQNEKLFF	TGTGCCAGCAGTTTGCGACAGAATGAAAAACTGTTTTTT
TRBV4-3	TRBJ2-7	TRBD2	NA	CASSQEPTSLRSSYEQYF	TGCGCCAGCAGCCAAGAACCGACTAGCCTCAGGAGCTCCTACGAGCAGTACTTC
TRBV7-8	TRBJ2-7	NA	NA	CASSPSARGGSYEQYF	TGTGCCAGCAGCCCAAGCGCCAGGGGAGGGTCCTACGAGCAGTACTTC
TRBV25-1	TRBJ1-3	NA	NA	CASSPRSGGSGNTIYF	TGTGCCAGCAGTCCCCGGTCGGGGGGATCTGGAAACACCATATATTTT
TRBV11-3	TRBJ1-5	NA	once	CASSLVCGVNQPQHF	TGTGCCAGCAGCTTAGTCTGCGGGGTTAATCAGCCCCAGCATTTT
TRBV24-1	TRBJ2-3	TRBD2	NA	CATSDPAGGPGDTQYF	TGTGCCACCAGTGACCCAGCGGGAGGGCCGGGAGATACGCAGTATTTT
TRBV30	TRBJ2-7	NA	NA	CAWSQGLGEQYF	TGTGCCTGGAGTCAAGGACTGGGCGAGCAGTACTTC
TRBV6-5	TRBJ1-4	NA	NA	CASSRQAANEKLFF	TGTGCCAGCAGCCGACAGGCTGCTAATGAAAAACTGTTTTTT
TRBV4-2	TRBJ1-2	NA	many	CASSQGGVGGYGYTF	TGTGCCAGCAGCCAAGGGGGTGTAGGGGGCTATGGCTACACCTTC
TRBV2	TRBJ2-5	TRBD2	NA	CASSGPAGGGETQYF	TGTGCCAGCAGCGGCCCAGCGGGAGGGGGGGAGACCCAGTACTTC
TRBV15	TRBJ2-7	NA	once	CATSRSALSYEQYF	TGTGCCACCAGCAGAAGCGCGCTATCCTACGAGCAGTACTTC
TRBV6-1	TRBJ1-4	NA	few	CASSERGPTNEKLFF	TGTGCCAGCAGTGAAAGAGGGCCAACTAATGAAAAACTGTTTTTT